This T cell receptor (beta chain) is from a study of T cells after posttransplantation cyclophosphamide. Libraries were prepared by immunoSEQ multiplex PCR; TCRdb keeps only in-frame clonotypes and omits some of them. The table includes around 30,000 clones, more than 80% detected once. Study observations and caveats: Later post-transplant blood repertoires were often dominated by donor CD8+ memory clones. Blood and skin or GI T cell repertoires showed limited TRB overlap.

This clone is classed as medium-sized. Its antigen remains unknown. The CDR3 is made up of 18 amino acids. CDR1 is SNHLY, CDR2 FYNNEI, per germline. With V trimmed by 7 bases and J by 0 bases, 14 bases remained unmatched. The source is a man over 45. Sample: PBMCs. V is TRBV2 and J is TRBJ2-7; TRBD2 matches 11 bases. The CDR3 is CASTDTGTSGMSSYEQYF. The CDR3 DNA follows: TGTGCCAGCACAGACACCGGGACTAGCGGAATGAGCTCCTACGAGCAGTACTTC.